This TCR beta chain originates from a study of blood T cells in healthy people across ages (dated by TCRdb to 2013 to 2016). Broadly, across the study: In model experiments, roughly one uniquely barcoded TCR beta cDNA molecule per two T cells was captured by template switching. To track age-related changes in TCR beta repertoire diversity, the study relied on deep sequencing normalized with unique cDNA molecular identifiers. The donors were split into four age groups: young (average about 16 years), middle-aged (about 40), aged (approximately 59) and long-lived (approximately 89). To avoid experimental bias, donors of different ages were randomly spread across the sequencing lanes. For two donors (one aged 18 to 29 and one aged 80 or older), the study analyzed two additional independent replicas of 1 million unique cDNA reads from the same blood draw. Overall study results and their limits: Conclusive comparison of naive and antigen-experienced compartments was prevented by the profiling of bulk unsorted PBMCs. Donor CMV infection status was unknown, potentially confounding age-related changes in expanded clonotypes. Compared with the aged group, the long-lived group had more naive CD4+ T cells, fewer expanded clones and increased TCR diversity, a pattern suggesting age selection. Total diversity estimates from one million sequenced T cells were considered lower bounds and underestimates. Observed TCR beta diversity per million T cells fell roughly linearly with age, and a significant reduction was already apparent by age roughly 40. There was a strong correlation between observed TCR beta diversity and the percentage of naive T cells measured by flow cytometry.

This clonotype was recorded many times. Its antigen remains undetermined. Base qualities were left out, and no much larger clone turns up one base away. Library generation was performed with 5' RACE. TCRdb records Illumina HiSeq 2500 as the sequencer. The second PCR ran for about 6 to 12 cycles and used a J-beta primer mix along with a sample-barcoded 5' primer. A template-switch 5' adaptor carrying 12 random nucleotides introduced a unique molecular identifier onto each TCR beta cDNA molecule. At least 2.5 million CDR3-containing paired-end reads were obtained from each sample. First-strand cDNA was synthesized from all RNA with the Mint cDNA synthesis kit, primed by a TRBC-specific oligonucleotide. After uracil-DNA glycosylase treatment, a first 18-cycle PCR used universal primers M1SS and BC2_uni_R on all cDNA. For the original study's pipeline: For normalization, 1 million high-quality reads were randomly selected from each sample, with every read carrying a distinct molecular identifier. Reads sharing molecular identifiers were discarded rather than binned into consensus sequences. MiTCR, set to a Q25 quality threshold and the strictest error-elimination algorithm, was used for CDR3 identification, clonotype clustering and error correction. Lower-bound total TCR beta diversity was estimated with a nonparametric unseen species model using Euler transformation. The raw public reads went through TCRdb reprocessing: fastp at Q25, MiXCR clone calling, in-frame beta chains kept. Each entry merges the rows of one CDR3 protein and shows their most common DNA and genes. The V and J calls follow TCRdb's processing rather than the paper's. The table for this sample lists hundreds of thousands of distinct CDR3 sequences; approximately 30% of them were counted only once. The ten top clones hold 15% to 18% of the sample.

Including the terminal cysteine and phenylalanine, the CDR3 comprises 13 residues. Here the CDR3 DNA is all that survives: 39 bases in frame from base 1. Trimming takes 3 bases from V and 5 bases from J, and the germline ends sit 12 bases apart. The germline V gene specifies SGHRS as CDR1 and YFSETQ as CDR2. The roughly 39 donors, aged about 6 to 95 years, were systemically healthy Caucasian individuals from Russia. Each donor gave 9.5 to 10 milliliters of peripheral blood, drawn into EDTA-treated Vacutainer tubes. Ficoll-Paque density-gradient centrifugation was used to isolate PBMCs, with at least 6 million obtained per sample. Total RNA, at least 6 micrograms per sample, was extracted from PBMCs with Trizol reagent. Naive CD45RAhigh/CD27high T cell percentages were measured by flow cytometry on a PBMC aliquot from every donor.

This receptor chain uses TRBV5-1 and TRBJ2-7; the D gene is tentatively TRBD1 or TRBD2, each matching 5 bases. The TCR was taken from a woman of 80 years or more in good health. Material: blood. CDR3 reads: CASSSRGPHEQYF. The nucleotides read TGCGCCAGCAGCTCTCGGGGCCCCCACGAGCAGTACTTC.